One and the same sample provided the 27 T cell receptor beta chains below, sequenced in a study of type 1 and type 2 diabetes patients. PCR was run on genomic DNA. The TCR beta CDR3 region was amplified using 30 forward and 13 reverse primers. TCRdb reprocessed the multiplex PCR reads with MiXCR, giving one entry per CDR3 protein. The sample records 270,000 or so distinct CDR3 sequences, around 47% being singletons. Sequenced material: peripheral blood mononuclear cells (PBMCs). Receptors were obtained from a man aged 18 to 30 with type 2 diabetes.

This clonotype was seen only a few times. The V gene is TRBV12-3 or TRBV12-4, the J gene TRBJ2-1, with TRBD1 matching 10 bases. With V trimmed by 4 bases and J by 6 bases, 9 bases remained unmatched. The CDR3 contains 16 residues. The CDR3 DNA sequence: TGTGCCAGCAGTTCTGCTCCGGGACAGGGGACCAATGAGCAGTTCTTC. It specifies CASSSAPGQGTNEQFF.

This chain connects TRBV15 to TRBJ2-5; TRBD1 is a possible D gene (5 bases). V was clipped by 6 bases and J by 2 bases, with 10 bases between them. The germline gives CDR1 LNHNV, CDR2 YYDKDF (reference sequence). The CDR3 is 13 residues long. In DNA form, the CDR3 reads TGTGCCACCAGGCAGGGTGGGCAAGAGACCCAGTACTTC. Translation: CATRQGGQETQYF.

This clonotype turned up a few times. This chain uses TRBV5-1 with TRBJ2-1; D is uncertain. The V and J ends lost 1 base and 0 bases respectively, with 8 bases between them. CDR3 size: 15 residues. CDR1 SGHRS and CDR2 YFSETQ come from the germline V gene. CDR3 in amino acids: CASSLLGNSYNEQFF. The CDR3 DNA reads TGCGCCAGCAGCTTGTTGGGAAACTCCTACAATGAGCAGTTCTTC.

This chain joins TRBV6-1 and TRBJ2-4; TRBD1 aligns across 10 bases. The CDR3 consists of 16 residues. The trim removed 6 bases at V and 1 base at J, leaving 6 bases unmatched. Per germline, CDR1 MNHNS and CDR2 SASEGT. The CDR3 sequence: CASSGTGDGAKNIQYF. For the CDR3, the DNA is TGTGCCAGCAGCGGGACAGGGGATGGGGCCAAAAACATTCAGTACTTC.

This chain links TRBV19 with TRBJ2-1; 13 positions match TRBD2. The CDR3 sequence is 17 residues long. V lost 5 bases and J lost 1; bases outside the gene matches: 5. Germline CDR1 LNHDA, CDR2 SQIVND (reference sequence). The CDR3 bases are TGTGCCAGTAGTCCTTGGACTAGCGGGAGTTCCTACAATGAGCAGTTCTTC. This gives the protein CASSPWTSGSSYNEQFF.

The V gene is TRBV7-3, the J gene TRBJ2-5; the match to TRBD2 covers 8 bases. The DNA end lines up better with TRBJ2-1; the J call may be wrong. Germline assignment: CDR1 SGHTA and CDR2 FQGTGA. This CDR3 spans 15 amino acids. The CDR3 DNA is TGTGCCAGCAGCTTAATCGGCGGGGGGACAAATGAGCAGTTCTTC. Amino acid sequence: CASSLIGGGTNEQFF.

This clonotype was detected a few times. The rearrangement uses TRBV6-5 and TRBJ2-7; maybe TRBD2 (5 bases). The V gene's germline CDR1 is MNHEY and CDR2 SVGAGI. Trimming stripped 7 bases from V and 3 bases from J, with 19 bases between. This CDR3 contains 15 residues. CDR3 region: CASTPSKVGVYEQYF. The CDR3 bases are TGTGCCAGCACCCCGTCGAAGGTCGGGGTCTACGAGCAGTACTTC.

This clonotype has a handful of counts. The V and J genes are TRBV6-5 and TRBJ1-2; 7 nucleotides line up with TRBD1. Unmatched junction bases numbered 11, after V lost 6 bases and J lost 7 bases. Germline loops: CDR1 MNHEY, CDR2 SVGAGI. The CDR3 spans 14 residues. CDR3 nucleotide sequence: TGTGCCAGCAGGATCCAAACAGGGGTTCGTGGCTACACCTTC. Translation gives CASRIQTGVRGYTF.

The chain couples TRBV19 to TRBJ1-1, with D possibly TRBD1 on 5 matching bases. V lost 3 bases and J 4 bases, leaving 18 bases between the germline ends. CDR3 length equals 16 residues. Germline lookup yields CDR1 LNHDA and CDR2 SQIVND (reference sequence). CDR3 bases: TGTGCCAGTAGTATTGAGGAGGGACTAGGCAGCACTGAAGCTTTCTTT. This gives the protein CASSIEEGLGSTEAFF. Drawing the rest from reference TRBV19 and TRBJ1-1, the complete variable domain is DGGITQSPKYLFRKEGQNVTLSCEQNLNHDAMYWYRQDPGQGLRLIYYSQIVNDFQKGDIAEGYSVSREKKESFPLTVTSAQKNPTAFYLCASSIEEGLGSTEAFFGQGTRLTVV.

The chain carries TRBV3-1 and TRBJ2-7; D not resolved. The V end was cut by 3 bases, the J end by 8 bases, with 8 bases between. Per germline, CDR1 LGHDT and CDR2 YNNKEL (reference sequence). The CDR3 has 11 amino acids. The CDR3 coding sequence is TGTGCCAGCAGCCAGGGCACGAAGCAGTACTTC. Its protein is CASSQGTKQYF.

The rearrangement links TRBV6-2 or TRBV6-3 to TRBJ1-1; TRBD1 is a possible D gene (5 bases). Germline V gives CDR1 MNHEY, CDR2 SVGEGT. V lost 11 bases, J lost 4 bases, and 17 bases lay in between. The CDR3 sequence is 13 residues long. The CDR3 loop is CAGRGEGSTEAFF. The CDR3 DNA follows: TGTGCCGGACGGGGGGAAGGTAGCACTGAAGCTTTCTTT.

This chain's CDR3 is CASSRSAGTGNTGELFF. As DNA, the CDR3 is TGTGCCAGCAGCCGGTCTGCCGGGACAGGGAACACCGGGGAGCTGTTTTTT. The gene calls are TRBV7-3 and TRBJ2-2; 8 nucleotides align to TRBD1. J lost 1 base, V lost 5 bases, and 9 bases had no gene match. The CDR3 is 17 amino acids. Per the germline V gene, CDR1 is SGHTA and CDR2 is FQGTGA.

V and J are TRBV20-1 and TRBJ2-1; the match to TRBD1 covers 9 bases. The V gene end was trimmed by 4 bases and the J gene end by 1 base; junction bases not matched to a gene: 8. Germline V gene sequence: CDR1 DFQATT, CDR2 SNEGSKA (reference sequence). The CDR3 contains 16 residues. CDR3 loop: CSAKRLTGGSYNEQFF. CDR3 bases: TGCAGTGCTAAGAGACTGACAGGGGGGTCCTACAATGAGCAGTTCTTC.

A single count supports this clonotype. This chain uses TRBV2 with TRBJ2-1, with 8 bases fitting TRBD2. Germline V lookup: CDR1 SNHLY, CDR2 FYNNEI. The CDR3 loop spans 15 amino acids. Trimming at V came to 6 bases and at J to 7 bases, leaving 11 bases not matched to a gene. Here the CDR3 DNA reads TGTGCCAGCAGGGACCGCGGGAGGCCGCGGAATGAGCAGTTCTTC. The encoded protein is CASRDRGRPRNEQFF.

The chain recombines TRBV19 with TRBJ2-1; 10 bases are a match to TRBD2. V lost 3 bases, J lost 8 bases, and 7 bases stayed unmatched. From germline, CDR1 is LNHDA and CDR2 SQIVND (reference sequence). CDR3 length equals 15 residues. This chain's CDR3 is CASSMQAGGYHEQFF. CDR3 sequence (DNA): TGTGCCAGTAGTATGCAAGCGGGAGGGTACCATGAGCAGTTCTTC.

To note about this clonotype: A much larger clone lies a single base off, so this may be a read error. CDR3: CATKPIERGYDYTF. The CDR3 bases are TGTGCCACCAAGCCCATTGAGCGTGGCTATGACTACACCTTC. The chain recombines TRBV19 with TRBJ1-2; D gene unclear. In germline, CDR1 is LNHDA, CDR2 SQIVND (reference sequence). The CDR3 contains 14 residues. The full variable domain, rest sourced from reference TRBV19 and TRBJ1-2, is DGGITQSPKYLFRKEGQNVTLSCEQNLNHDAMYWYRQDPGQGLRLIYYSQIVNDFQKGDIAEGYSVSREKKESFPLTVTSAQKNPTAFYLCATKPIERGYDYTFGSGTRLTVV.

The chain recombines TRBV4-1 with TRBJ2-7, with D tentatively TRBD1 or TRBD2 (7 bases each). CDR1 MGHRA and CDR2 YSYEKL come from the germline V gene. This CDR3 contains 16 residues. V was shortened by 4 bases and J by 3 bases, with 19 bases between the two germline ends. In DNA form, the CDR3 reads TGCGCCAGCAGCCCCTTCCCCACAGGGGAGGGCTACGAGCAGTACTTC. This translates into CASSPFPTGEGYEQYF.

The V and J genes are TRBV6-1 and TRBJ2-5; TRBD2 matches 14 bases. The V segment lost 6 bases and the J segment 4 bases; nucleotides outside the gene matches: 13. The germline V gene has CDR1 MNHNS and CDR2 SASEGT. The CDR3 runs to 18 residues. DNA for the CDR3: TGTGCCAGCAGCTCGCAGGGACTAGCGGGGGTTATTGGAGAGACCCAGTACTTC. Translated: CASSSQGLAGVIGETQYF.

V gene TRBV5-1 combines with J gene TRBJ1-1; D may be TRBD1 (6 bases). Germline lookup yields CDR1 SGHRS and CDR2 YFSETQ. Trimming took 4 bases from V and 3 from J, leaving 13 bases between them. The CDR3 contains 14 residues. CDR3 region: CASSVSGGDTEAFF. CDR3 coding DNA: TGCGCCAGCAGCGTTTCCGGGGGCGACACTGAAGCTTTCTTT.

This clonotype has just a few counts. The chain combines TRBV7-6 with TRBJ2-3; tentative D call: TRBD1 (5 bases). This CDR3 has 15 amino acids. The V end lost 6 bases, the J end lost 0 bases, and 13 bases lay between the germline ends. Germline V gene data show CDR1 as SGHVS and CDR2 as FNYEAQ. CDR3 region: CASSSTGSSTDTQYF. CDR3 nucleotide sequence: TGTGCCAGCAGTTCCACAGGCTCTAGCACAGATACGCAGTATTTT.

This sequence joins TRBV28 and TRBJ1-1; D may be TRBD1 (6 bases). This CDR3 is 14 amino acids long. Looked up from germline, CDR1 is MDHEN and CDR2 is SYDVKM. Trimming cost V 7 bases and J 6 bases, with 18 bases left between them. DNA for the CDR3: TGTGCCAGCACGGGGGGCTTTGGTGCTTCTGAAGCTTTCTTT. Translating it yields CASTGGFGASEAFF.

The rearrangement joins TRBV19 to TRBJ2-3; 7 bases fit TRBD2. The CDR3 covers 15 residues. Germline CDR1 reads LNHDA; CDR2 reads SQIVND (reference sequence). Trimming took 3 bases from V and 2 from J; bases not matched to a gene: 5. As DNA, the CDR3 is TGTGCCAGTAGTATTTTTGCGGGGGACACAGATACGCAGTATTTT. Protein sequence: CASSIFAGDTDTQYF.

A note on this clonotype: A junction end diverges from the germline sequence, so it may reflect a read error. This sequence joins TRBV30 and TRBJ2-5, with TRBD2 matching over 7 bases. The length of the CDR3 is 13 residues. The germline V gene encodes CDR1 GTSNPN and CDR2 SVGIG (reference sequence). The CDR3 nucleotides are TGTGCCCGGAGCCTAGCGGATCAAGAGACCCAGTACTTC. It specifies CARSLADQETQYF.

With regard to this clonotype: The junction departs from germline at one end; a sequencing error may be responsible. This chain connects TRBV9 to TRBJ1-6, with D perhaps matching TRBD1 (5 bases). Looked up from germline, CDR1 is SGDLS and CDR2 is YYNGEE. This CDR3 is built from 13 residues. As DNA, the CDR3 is TGTGCCAGCACTCCCGGTGGGGGTTCACCCCTTCACTTT. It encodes CASTPGGGSPLHF.

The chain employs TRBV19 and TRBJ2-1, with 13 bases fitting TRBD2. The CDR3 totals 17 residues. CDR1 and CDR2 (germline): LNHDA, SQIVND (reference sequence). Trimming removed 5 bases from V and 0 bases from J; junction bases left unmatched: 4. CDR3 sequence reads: CASSGTSGTCSYNEQFF. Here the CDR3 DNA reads TGTGCCAGTAGTGGGACTAGCGGGACCTGCTCCTACAATGAGCAGTTCTTC.

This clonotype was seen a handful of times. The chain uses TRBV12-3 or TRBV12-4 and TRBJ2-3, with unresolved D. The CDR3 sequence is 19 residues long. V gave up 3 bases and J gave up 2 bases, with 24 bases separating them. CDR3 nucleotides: TGTGCCAGCAGTTTTTTGCCAACCCTTTCTACCTACATCACAGATACGCAGTATTTT. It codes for CASSFLPTLSTYITDTQYF.

In DNA, the CDR3 is TGCAGTGCTAGAGTTAACAGGAACTACCTTGATGAGCAGTTCTTC. Residues: CSARVNRNYLDEQFF. This chain uses TRBV20-1 with TRBJ2-1; tentatively, D is TRBD1 (5 bases). Trimming took off 1 base at V and 8 bases at J, with 18 bases between the two ends. This CDR3 has 15 residues. CDR1 is DFQATT, CDR2 SNEGSKA, per germline (reference sequence).